The T cell receptor (beta chain) under discussion was sequenced for a study of cytomegalovirus exposure and HLA in healthy donors. Trimming took off 1 base at V and 0 bases at J, with 13 bases between the two ends. Germline CDR1 reads SGHTA; CDR2 reads FQGNSA. The CDR3 is 17 residues long. Findings and caveats of the study: Fewer N-insertions (relative to the roughly 730-donor mean) were reportedly seen in an Asian-associated ancestry cluster in a later analysis. Within a later analysis, the majority of CMV-associated TCR beta chains appeared HLA-restricted.

Vbeta (60) and Jbeta (13) primers were used in the PCR. TCRdb's copy holds only in-frame clones and misses some; the assay was immunoSEQ multiplex PCR. Among some 130,000 clones listed, about 66% were seen once. Note on this clone: Its cognate antigen is unknown.

The sample consisted of PBMCs. V is TRBV7-2 and J is TRBJ1-5; the D is unclear. The sequence was collected from a human donor in good health. The CDR3 region has the DNA TGTGCCAGCAGCTTAGTACGGCCTAGCCATAGCAATCAGCCCCAGCATTTT. This encodes CASSLVRPSHSNQPQHF.